The T cell receptor (beta chain) under discussion was sequenced for a study of OX40 agonist ivuxolimab in advanced cancers. About the research overall: Ivuxolimab, which is an agonistic anti-OX40 (CD134) antibody, was administered to the patients. The dose-escalation group included hepatocellular carcinoma, melanoma, renal cell carcinoma and head and neck cancer.

The study's findings and limits: The mean number of expanded clones was higher in CD8+ T cells than in CD4+.

In the case of this clone: Its antigen is undetermined.

Measured with immunoSEQ multiplex PCR; TCRdb has only the in-frame clones, and not every one. The data contain about 90,000 clones, approximately 90% of them seen just once; the ten biggest clones take up more than 0.25%. The clonotype originates from an adult with an advanced solid tumor such as melanoma, head and neck, liver or kidney cancer. Sequenced material: CD4+ or CD8+ T cells sorted from blood, taken in a trial of the OX40 agonist ivuxolimab.

The CDR3, as DNA: TGTGCCACCAGCAGACTTTCCGGGACAGATACGCAGTATTTT. Translating gives CATSRLSGTDTQYF. The V and J genes are TRBV15 and TRBJ2-3; no clear D. The germline CDR1 and CDR2 sequences are LNHNV and YYDKDF (reference sequence). This CDR3 has 14 amino acids. V was clipped by 2 bases and J by 3 bases, with 9 bases between them.